The rows below give T cell receptor beta chains drawn from one sample of a study of OX40 agonist ivuxolimab in advanced cancers. The data were produced by immunoSEQ multiplex PCR, yet TCRdb's version contains in-frame clones alone and is incomplete. This sample has fewer than 85,000 clones; around 83% occur once, and the top ten carry 0.8% to 1%. The sequencing here drew on CD4+ or CD8+ T cells sorted from blood, taken in a trial of the OX40 agonist ivuxolimab. These receptors were obtained from an adult with an advanced solid tumor such as melanoma, head and neck, liver or kidney cancer. Both conserved end residues are part of each CDR3. D genes are given only for firm matches. Clone size is stated in some rows and not others, as once, few, many or a class when expanded.

cdr3_nt cdr3_aa d_call clone_size j_call v_call
TGTGCCAGCAAAGACGGACAGAACTATGGCTACACCTTC CASKDGQNYGYTF NA NA TRBJ1-2 TRBV2
TGTGCCAGTAGTCTGGGGATTTGGACTGAAGCTTTCTTT CASSLGIWTEAFF NA NA TRBJ1-1 TRBV19
TGCGCCAGCAGCTTGGACATGACCAGGGGCGAGCAGTACTTC CASSLDMTRGEQYF NA NA TRBJ2-7 TRBV5-1
TGTGCCATCAGTGCAGACGGGAGCAATCAGCCCCAGCATTTT CAISADGSNQPQHF NA NA TRBJ1-5 TRBV10-3
TGTGCCAGCAGCCCAGGCGAAGGCCTTGGGGCTTTCTTT CASSPGEGLGAFF NA NA TRBJ1-1 TRBV11-1
TGTGCCAGCAGCTTAGCGGCCAGCGGGGTTGGCGAGCAGTACTTC CASSLAASGVGEQYF TRBD2 NA TRBJ2-7 TRBV7-9
TGCAGTGCTCCTCGCACAGATACGCAGTATTTT CSAPRTDTQYF NA NA TRBJ2-3 TRBV20-1
TGTGCCACCAGCAGAGCGGTAGATACGCAGTATTTT CATSRAVDTQYF NA NA TRBJ2-3 TRBV15
TGTGCCAGCAGCTCGATGATATACCCATGGAACACTGAAGCTTTCTTT CASSSMIYPWNTEAFF NA once TRBJ1-1 TRBV11-2
TGTGCCAGCAGCTTAGGTCACTTCGAGCAGTACTTC CASSLGHFEQYF NA NA TRBJ2-7 TRBV7-2
TGTGCCAGCAGCTTACGCAGTGCAGGCCACACTGAAGCTTTCTTT CASSLRSAGHTEAFF NA NA TRBJ1-1 TRBV7-3
TGTGCCAGCAGAAATGGGGGCCTTGGGGACACCATATATTTT CASRNGGLGDTIYF NA NA TRBJ1-3 TRBV6-5